This entry concerns a single T cell receptor (beta chain). The data are from a study of CD4+ T cells in melanoma. From germline, CDR1 is SGHVS and CDR2 FNYEAQ. V dropped 4 bases and J dropped 5 bases, with 23 bases sitting between them. This CDR3 spans 17 amino acids. The assay was immunoSEQ multiplex PCR, and TCRdb's table has in-frame clones only and misses some. In the table there are 13,000 or so clones, around 70% of which are singletons. This chain uses TRBV7-6 with TRBJ2-5, with a possible D match to TRBD2 (6 bases). Sequencing was performed on cells from a culture (not recorded whether cultured in vitro). This sequence was found in a human donor with melanoma. For the CDR3, the DNA is TGTGCCAGCAGCTCCCCCTGGCGGGGTGGGAGTTGGGAGACCCAGTACTTC. Translation gives CASSSPWRGGSWETQYF.